Here is one T cell receptor beta chain with its context. The data are from a study of blood T cell repertoires in COVID-19. Study-wide background: T cells, B-cell-depleted T cells, or PBMCs provided the cDNA or gDNA that served as material.

The study recruited people aged about 18 to 90 years across around 24 US areas. The method was immunoSEQ multiplex PCR; TCRdb's version includes in-frame clones alone and lacks a portion of them. This table holds roughly 260,000 clones, about four fifths found once. CDR1 SGHVS and CDR2 FNYEAQ come from the germline V gene. V shed 6 bases, J shed 5 bases, and the junction held 8 bases outside the gene matches. This CDR3 contains 14 residues. The TCR sequence derives from a woman aged 35 to 49 who had been exposed to COVID-19. The sequencing sample was made of PBMCs or T cells enriched from blood (not recorded which). The J gene is TRBJ2-7, the V gene TRBV7-6, with 9 bases identical to TRBD1. The CDR3, as DNA: TGTGCCAGCAGTCCCCCGGGACAGGGTCACGAGCAGTACTTC. Its translation: CASSPPGQGHEQYF.